This T cell receptor (beta chain) was recovered during a study of blood T cell repertoires in COVID-19. The CDR3 has 17 residues. V shed 0 bases, J shed 4 bases, and the junction held 6 bases outside the gene matches. CDR1 and CDR2 from the germline V gene are LGHNA and YNFKEQ. Data came from immunoSEQ multiplex PCR; TCRdb stores just in-frame clones and leaves some out. The data contain roughly 200,000 clones, roughly 84% of them singletons. The receptor's source is a human donor in a cohort sampled during active COVID-19. The sample comprised peripheral blood. The rearrangement uses TRBV4-2 and TRBJ2-5; 12 positions match TRBD2. Here the CDR3 DNA reads TGTGCCAGCAGCCAAGATTCCCCTAGCGGGAGGGCAGAGACCCAGTACTTC. Translated: CASSQDSPSGRAETQYF.